The next 30 T cell receptor beta chains were all read from a single sample in a study of CD8+CD57+ T cells in acquired aplastic anemia. The template used for profiling TCR beta VDJ and CDR3 was genomic DNA. MiXCR, run by TCRdb on the reads, gives a single entry per CDR3 protein. The table records 200,000 or so distinct CDR3 sequences, around 66% of them present only once. The material sequenced was sorted CD4+, CD8+, or CD8+CD57+ T cells (not recorded which) from PBMCs. All receptors come from a human donor with severe aplastic anemia or a healthy control (not recorded which).

The V gene is TRBV2, the J gene TRBJ2-1, with D possibly matching TRBD2 (5 bases). Looked up from germline, CDR1 is SNHLY and CDR2 is FYNNEI. The CDR3 is 12 amino acids. Deletions cut 0 bases from V and 12 bases from J, with 9 bases between. As DNA, the CDR3 is TGTGCCAGCAGTGAAGCCCGACGGGGGCAGTTCTTC. This encodes CASSEARRGQFF.

CDR3 nucleotide sequence: TGTGCCACCAGTGGAGGCAGGAACCAGTTCTTC. Translated, it gives CATSGGRNQFF. This chain joins TRBV24-1 and TRBJ2-1; D call uncertain. Germline assignment: CDR1 KGHDR and CDR2 SFDVKD. The CDR3 runs 11 residues. Trimming removed 5 bases from V and 13 bases from J, with 11 bases in between.

The chain has TRBV29-1 and TRBJ2-7; TRBD1 is a possible D gene (6 bases). Per the germline V gene, CDR1 is SQVTM and CDR2 is ANQGSEA. V was clipped by 4 bases and J by 4 bases, with 11 bases between them. This CDR3 region has 12 residues. The CDR3 sequence: CSVGTGPYEQYF. For the CDR3, the DNA is TGCAGCGTTGGTACAGGGCCGTACGAGCAGTACTTC.

The chain carries TRBV7-6 and TRBJ2-2, with D perhaps matching TRBD1 (6 bases). Trimming took off 3 bases at V and 2 bases at J, with 10 bases between the two ends. The germline CDR1 and CDR2 sequences are SGHVS and FNYEAQ. This CDR3 contains 15 residues. The CDR3 DNA is TGTGCCAGCAGCTTCGCAGGGGTTAACACCGGGGAGCTGTTTTTT. Translated, it gives CASSFAGVNTGELFF.

The V call is TRBV9, the J call TRBJ2-1, with D perhaps matching TRBD1 (5 bases). Trimming took 3 bases from V and 0 from J, leaving 16 bases between them. Germline V gives CDR1 SGDLS, CDR2 YYNGEE. The CDR3 sequence is 17 residues long. CDR3 region: CASSADDWGLSYNEQFF. The CDR3 DNA follows: TGTGCCAGCAGCGCAGACGACTGGGGCCTCTCCTACAATGAGCAGTTCTTC.

This clonotype was counted many times. This chain joins TRBV24-1 and TRBJ2-1, with TRBD2 matching over 8 bases. The CDR3 extends over 16 amino acids. The germline V gene encodes CDR1 KGHDR and CDR2 SFDVKD. Trimming took 1 base from V and 5 from J; bases not matched to a gene: 6. Here the CDR3 reads CATSDLPGTSHNEQFF. The CDR3 DNA reads TGTGCCACCAGTGATTTACCCGGGACTAGTCACAATGAGCAGTTCTTC.

This clonotype has ten or more counts. V gene TRBV6-5 combines with J gene TRBJ2-7, with TRBD1 matching over 9 bases. V was pared by 5 bases and J by 0 bases, with 5 bases of the junction left unmatched. Germline V CDR1 and CDR2: MNHEY, SVGAGI. The CDR3 runs to 15 residues. This CDR3 is CASSLDRGDSYEQYF. For the CDR3, the DNA is TGTGCCAGCAGTCTCGACAGGGGGGACTCCTACGAGCAGTACTTC.

The genes are TRBV7-2 and TRBJ1-5; D is possibly TRBD1 (6 bases). CDR3 length: 13 residues. Trimming cost V 4 bases and J 11 bases, with 15 bases left between them. Germline CDR1 and CDR2: SGHTA and FQGNSA. CDR3 protein: CASSSQLHRAQHF. Written as DNA, the CDR3 is TGTGCCAGCAGCTCTCAACTACACAGGGCCCAGCATTTT.

This chain links TRBV2 with TRBJ1-2; D not certain. The CDR3 covers 13 residues. V shed 2 bases and J shed 4 bases, with 8 bases lying between them. The germline V gene encodes CDR1 SNHLY and CDR2 FYNNEI. CDR3 residues: CASSERRAYGYTF. The DNA for the CDR3 is TGTGCCAGCAGTGAACGTAGGGCCTATGGCTACACCTTC.

This clonotype was seen a few times. Being one base from a much bigger clone, this may be a read error. In this CDR3 the conserved last residue, phenylalanine or tryptophan, is missing, so a read error is likely. The chain is built from TRBV6-5 and TRBJ2-1; the D gene is possibly TRBD1 (6 bases). Trimming cost V 2 bases and J 6 bases, with 8 bases left between them. The germline V gene has CDR1 MNHEY and CDR2 SVGAGI. There are 13 residues in the CDR3. CDR3 nucleotide sequence: TGTGCCAGCAGTTACCGGGACATCAATGAGCAGTTCCTC. Translation: CASSYRDINEQFL.

This chain joins TRBV27 and TRBJ2-7, with D uncertain. CDR1 MNHEY and CDR2 SMNVEV come from the germline V gene (reference sequence). This CDR3 spans 13 amino acids. V gave up 3 bases and J gave up 4 bases, with 10 bases separating them. The CDR3: CASSLRHTYEQYF. CDR3 DNA sequence: TGTGCCAGCAGTTTGAGACACACTTACGAGCAGTACTTC.

The chain is built from TRBV7-3 and TRBJ2-3; 11 nucleotides align to TRBD1. Trimming cost V 4 bases and J 4 bases; bases outside gene matches: 7. This CDR3 spans 16 amino acids. The V gene's germline CDR1 is SGHTA and CDR2 FQGTGA. CDR3 protein: CASSSGTGGLADTQYF. Here the CDR3 DNA reads TGTGCCAGCAGCTCCGGGACAGGGGGGCTCGCAGATACGCAGTATTTT.

The chain combines TRBV25-1 with TRBJ2-1; 11 bases are a match to TRBD2. This CDR3 has 18 residues. Germline loops: CDR1 MGHDK, CDR2 SYGVNS. With V trimmed by 2 bases and J by 7 bases, 13 bases remained unmatched. The CDR3 DNA follows: TGTGCCAGCAGTGAAGTGGGAACGACTAGCGGGATAGCAAATGAGCAGTTCTTC. Amino acids: CASSEVGTTSGIANEQFF.

On this clonotype itself: One junction end disagrees with the germline gene, perhaps due to a read error. This rearrangement joins TRBV7-9 to TRBJ2-5, with D possibly TRBD2 on 10 matching bases. Germline V gene lookup returns CDR1 SEHNR and CDR2 FQNEAQ (reference sequence). The CDR3 length is 19 residues. The CDR3 loop reads CASGRDRVPLCPDQETQYF. CDR3 nucleotides: TGCGCCAGCGGGAGGGACAGGGTTCCCTTGTGTCCTGACCAAGAGACCCAGTACTTC. Filled out from reference TRBV7-9 and TRBJ2-5, the complete variable domain reads DTGVSQNPRHKITKRGQNVTFRCDPISEHNRLYWYRQTLGQGPEFLTYFQNEAQLEKSRLLSDRFSAERPKGSFSTLEIQRTEQGDSAMYLCASGRDRVPLCPDQETQYFGPGTRLLVL.

The V gene is TRBV10-3, the J gene TRBJ1-4, with unresolved D. This CDR3 contains 12 residues. CDR1 and CDR2 from the germline V gene are ENHRY and SYGVKD. Trimming took 3 bases from V and 14 from J, leaving 13 bases between them. CDR3 sequence: CAISESGQVLFF. The CDR3 DNA reads TGTGCCATCAGTGAATCGGGTCAGGTCCTGTTTTTT.

This clonotype was seen many times. This rearrangement joins TRBV9 to TRBJ2-5; 10 bases line up with TRBD1. CDR1 is SGDLS, CDR2 YYNGEE, per germline. The CDR3 sequence is 15 residues long. With 0 bases clipped from V and 4 bases from J, the junction kept 3 bases outside the gene matches. The chain's CDR3 is CASSVGGTGAETQYF. The CDR3 nucleotides are TGTGCCAGCAGCGTAGGCGGGACAGGGGCAGAGACCCAGTACTTC.

This clonotype has ten or more counts. The rearrangement joins TRBV5-6 to TRBJ2-7; D possibly uses TRBD1 or TRBD2 (5 bases each). V lost 1 base to trimming and J lost 5 bases, with 10 bases between them. Germline lookup yields CDR1 SGHDT and CDR2 YYEEEE. This CDR3 spans 13 amino acids. CDR3 amino acids: CASSLTGDHEQYF. The CDR3 DNA reads TGTGCCAGCAGCTTGACCGGGGACCACGAGCAGTACTTC. Together with reference TRBV5-6 and TRBJ2-7, the CDR3 gives the full variable domain: DAGVTQSPTHLIKTRGQQVTLRCSPKSGHDTVSWYQQALGQGPQFIFQYYEEEERQRGNFPDRFSGHQFPNYSSELNVNALLLGDSALYLCASSLTGDHEQYFGPGTRLTVT.

This clonotype has at least ten counts. The CDR3, as DNA: TGCAGTGCTAGAGGGTCGGCAGACTACGAGCAGTACTTC. This encodes CSARGSADYEQYF. This chain joins TRBV20-1 and TRBJ2-7; D is undetermined. Germline-derived CDR1 and CDR2 are DFQATT and SNEGSKA (reference sequence). Trimming took 1 base from V and 3 from J, leaving 10 bases between them. The CDR3 sequence is 13 residues long.

The rearrangement joins TRBV19 to TRBJ2-5, with no clear D. CDR1 and CDR2 (germline): LNHDA, SQIVND (reference sequence). V shed 8 bases and J shed 2 bases, with 3 bases lying between them. CDR3 length: 10 amino acids. The CDR3 coding sequence is TGTGCCAGTGGGCAAGAGACCCAGTACTTC. As protein: CASGQETQYF.

A remark on this clonotype: The CDR3 does not close with the conserved phenylalanine or tryptophan, likely indicating a read error. V and J are TRBV19 and TRBJ1-2, with TRBD1 matching 10 bases. Per the germline V gene, CDR1 is LNHDA and CDR2 is SQIVND (reference sequence). The CDR3 loop spans 15 amino acids. V lost 7 bases and J lost 4; bases outside the gene matches: 9. The CDR3 here is CASTRQGAQSYGYTL. The CDR3 DNA reads TGTGCCAGTACTAGACAGGGGGCTCAAAGCTATGGCTACACCCTC.

The chain joins TRBV12-3 or TRBV12-4 to TRBJ1-1; maybe TRBD1 (5 bases). The CDR3 is 12 amino acids. With 3 bases removed from V and 10 bases from J, the gap between germline ends came to 12 bases. The CDR3 reads CASSFGTQGAFF. DNA of the CDR3: TGTGCCAGCAGTTTTGGGACTCAAGGAGCTTTCTTT.

Concerning this clonotype itself: A read error is likely, as this CDR3 ends without the conserved phenylalanine or tryptophan. The gene calls are TRBV20-1 and TRBJ2-7; 9 bases match TRBD1. The CDR3 is made up of 12 amino acids. Per the germline V gene, CDR1 is DFQATT and CDR2 is SNEGSKA (reference sequence). This CDR3 is CSTQGARYEQYS. Written as DNA, the CDR3 is TGCAGCACACAGGGGGCAAGATACGAGCAGTACTCC.

V is TRBV6-5 and J is TRBJ1-6, with D tentatively TRBD1 (5 bases). This CDR3 has 15 amino acids. Germline V CDR1 and CDR2: MNHEY, SVGAGI. V lost 1 base and J lost 4, with 8 bases in between. The CDR3 here is CASSYYPGYNSPLHF. CDR3 in DNA: TGTGCCAGCAGTTACTATCCAGGGTATAATTCACCCCTCCACTTT.

The chain recombines TRBV7-9 with TRBJ2-7, with TRBD1 as a possible D gene (6 bases). The V gene lost 1 base and the J gene lost 2 bases, with 9 bases spanning the gap. From germline, CDR1 is SEHNR and CDR2 FQNEAQ (reference sequence). This CDR3 has 14 residues. The CDR3 spells CASSLDRATYEQYF. In DNA, the CDR3 is TGTGCCAGCAGCTTAGACAGGGCGACCTACGAGCAGTACTTC. Full variable domain (outside the CDR3, taken from reference TRBV7-9 and TRBJ2-7): DTGVSQNPRHKITKRGQNVTFRCDPISEHNRLYWYRQTLGQGPEFLTYFQNEAQLEKSRLLSDRFSAERPKGSFSTLEIQRTEQGDSAMYLCASSLDRATYEQYFGPGTRLTVT.

The rearrangement links TRBV7-9 to TRBJ2-7; D unresolved. Germline CDR1 reads SEHNR; CDR2 reads FQNEAQ (reference sequence). The CDR3 covers 15 residues. The V and J ends lost 1 base and 0 bases respectively, with 10 bases between them. CDR3 protein: CASSLEVGSSYEQYF. CDR3 nucleotides: TGTGCCAGCAGCTTAGAAGTGGGCAGCTCCTACGAGCAGTACTTC. Using reference TRBV7-9 and TRBJ2-7 for the parts outside the CDR3, the full variable domain is DTGVSQNPRHKITKRGQNVTFRCDPISEHNRLYWYRQTLGQGPEFLTYFQNEAQLEKSRLLSDRFSAERPKGSFSTLEIQRTEQGDSAMYLCASSLEVGSSYEQYFGPGTRLTVT.

This clonotype was seen many times. This chain connects TRBV7-9 to TRBJ1-1; TRBD1 aligns across 10 bases. Germline CDR1 and CDR2: SEHNR and FQNEAQ (reference sequence). The length of the CDR3 is 14 residues. The trim removed 6 bases at V and 6 bases at J, leaving 7 bases unmatched. In nucleotides, the CDR3 is TGTGCCAGCAGTTCGGGACAGGGGAGGTCTGAAGCTTTCTTT. Translated: CASSSGQGRSEAFF.

This chain connects TRBV7-8 to TRBJ2-5, with D tentatively TRBD2 (6 bases). V was cut by 10 bases and J by 2 bases, with 11 bases left in between. CDR3 size: 12 residues. CDR1 and CDR2 (germline): SGHVS, FQNEAQ. The CDR3 nucleotides are TGTGCCACCGAGGGACTTCAAGAGACCCAGTACTTC. Amino acids: CATEGLQETQYF.

This clonotype was detected ten times or more. The chain is built from TRBV4-3 and TRBJ2-7; D gene unclear. The CDR3 runs 14 residues. Trimming shortened V by 1 base and J by 0 bases, and 7 bases separated the two germline ends. Germline-derived CDR1 and CDR2 are LGHNA and YSLEER. The CDR3 bases are TGCGCCAGCAGCCAAGGATTCAGCTCCTACGAGCAGTACTTC. It is translated as CASSQGFSSYEQYF.

V gene TRBV19 combines with J gene TRBJ1-6; possibly TRBD1 for D (5 bases). Germline values: CDR1 LNHDA, CDR2 SQIVND (reference sequence). CDR3 length: 16 amino acids. V lost 3 bases and J 3 bases, leaving 12 bases between the germline ends. The DNA for the CDR3 is TGTGCCAGTAGTATCGGGAGACAGATCTATAATTCACCCCTCCACTTT. This gives the protein CASSIGRQIYNSPLHF.

The rearrangement uses TRBV20-1 and TRBJ2-7; D may be TRBD1 or TRBD2 (6 bases each). The J call may be wrong; the DNA end is better matched by TRBJ2-1. Per the germline V gene, CDR1 is DFQATT and CDR2 is SNEGSKA (reference sequence). The CDR3 is 13 amino acids. CDR3 protein: CSARGGGYNEQFF. The CDR3 DNA follows: TGCAGTGCTAGGGGGGGCGGCTACAATGAGCAGTTCTTC.